The 21 T cell receptor beta chains listed next were all sequenced from one sample in a study of T-cell reconstitution after alpha-beta-depleted transplantation in children. Construction of the TCRbeta library involved unique molecular identifiers. From the PCR reads, TCRdb called clonotypes with MiXCR, one entry per CDR3 protein. There are some 200,000 distinct CDR3 sequences in the sample; about 8.4% occur only once, and 35% to 40% lies in the top ten. Source: PBMCs, mostly from graft donor cells, taken 360 days after TCRalphabeta/CD19-depleted stem cell transplant. The receptors were sampled from a male patient aged 2 to 9 who had a stem cell transplant for acute myeloid leukemia, so the T cells may come from the graft donor.

This clonotype was detected many times. CDR3 nucleotides: TGTGCCAGCAGCCCGTTAGCGGGAGGGTACGAGCAGTACTTC. Amino acid sequence: CASSPLAGGYEQYF. V usage is TRBV25-1 and J usage is TRBJ2-7; 11 positions agree with TRBD2. The CDR3 totals 14 residues. Losses at the gene ends were 6 bases for V and 4 bases for J; bases not matched to a gene: 5. Germline lookup yields CDR1 MGHDK and CDR2 SYGVNS.

This clonotype appeared a few times. The rearrangement joins TRBV9 to TRBJ2-3; 10 positions agree with TRBD1. Germline-derived CDR1 and CDR2 are SGDLS and YYNGEE. The CDR3 covers 14 residues. The V segment lost 2 bases and the J segment 6 bases; nucleotides outside the gene matches: 3. CDR3 sequence reads: CASSVRQGADTQYF. CDR3 nucleotides: TGTGCCAGCAGCGTGAGACAGGGGGCGGATACGCAGTATTTT.

The chain is built from TRBV20-1 and TRBJ1-6, with a tentative D call TRBD1 (6 bases). Trimming left V 3 bases short and J 9 bases short, with 12 bases between. This CDR3 is built from 13 residues. Germline loops: CDR1 DFQATT, CDR2 SNEGSKA (reference sequence). CDR3 residues: CSASEGEFSPLHF. CDR3 nucleotides: TGCAGTGCTAGTGAGGGGGAGTTTTCACCCCTCCACTTT.

A few counts support this clonotype. V and J are TRBV4-2 and TRBJ2-1; D is possibly TRBD2 (6 bases). V was cut by 0 bases and J by 4 bases, with 13 bases left in between. The germline CDR1 and CDR2 sequences are LGHNA and YNFKEQ. The CDR3 is made up of 16 amino acids. The CDR3 DNA sequence: TGTGCCAGCAGCCAAGAGGGCGGGGTAGTATACAATGAGCAGTTCTTC. Translation gives CASSQEGGVVYNEQFF.

The CDR3 nucleotides are TGTGCCACCAGCAGTACGGTGGGGGTTTCCGGCTACACCTTC. Residues: CATSSTVGVSGYTF. The chain joins TRBV15 to TRBJ1-2; weak D call: TRBD1 (5 bases). This CDR3 region has 14 residues. The ends were cut back, 3 bases at V and 8 bases at J, with 16 bases in the middle. CDR1 is LNHNV, CDR2 YYDKDF, per germline (reference sequence).

Notes on this clonotype: A much larger clone is a single base away; this may be a read error. V usage is TRBV2 and J usage is TRBJ2-5; D call uncertain. CDR3 length equals 17 residues. The ends were cut back, 8 bases at V and 1 base at J, with 23 bases in the middle. Germline lookup yields CDR1 SNHLY and CDR2 FYNNEI. The DNA for the CDR3 is TGTGCCAGCTGTTTAGTTGTTCGGAACAGCCTCCAAGAGACCCAGTACTTC. Protein sequence: CASCLVVRNSLQETQYF.

The sample holds many counts of this clonotype. The chain is built from TRBV15 and TRBJ2-7; TRBD2 aligns across 7 bases. The trim removed 5 bases at V and 4 bases at J, leaving 11 bases unmatched. This CDR3 is built from 15 residues. Germline lookup yields CDR1 LNHNV and CDR2 YYDKDF (reference sequence). The CDR3 loop reads CATSPTLSAGYEQYV. The CDR3 DNA is TGTGCCACCAGCCCCACCTTGTCAGCGGGATACGAGCAGTACGTC.

V gene TRBV30 combines with J gene TRBJ1-1; 8 nucleotides agree with TRBD1. Germline V lookup: CDR1 GTSNPN, CDR2 SVGIG (reference sequence). CDR3 length equals 14 residues. J was trimmed by 4 bases and V by 0 bases; bases with no gene match: 4. CDR3 in DNA: TGTGCCTGGAGTGTACAGACAGGGGTCACTGAAGCTTTCTTT. This translates into CAWSVQTGVTEAFF.

The chain combines TRBV12-3 or TRBV12-4 with TRBJ2-5; 10 bases line up with TRBD1. The trim removed 0 bases at V and 7 bases at J, leaving 8 bases unmatched. CDR3 length: 16 amino acids. In nucleotides, the CDR3 is TGTGCCAGCAGTTTAGCTGGGACAGGGGCGGTCGGGACCCAGTACTTC. It yields the protein CASSLAGTGAVGTQYF.

At least ten counts were recorded for this clonotype. The chain carries TRBV6-5 and TRBJ2-3, with TRBD1 matching 8 bases. Germline V CDR1 and CDR2: MNHEY, SVGAGI. The J segment lost 4 bases and the V segment lost 3 bases, leaving 9 bases of the junction unmatched. The CDR3 spans 16 residues. CDR3: CASSYRTGSGADTQYF. The CDR3 nucleotides are TGTGCCAGCAGTTATAGGACAGGGTCTGGTGCAGATACGCAGTATTTT.

The rearrangement joins TRBV7-9 to TRBJ2-1, with D uncertain. CDR1 and CDR2 (germline): SEHNR, FQNEAQ (reference sequence). The CDR3 runs to 13 residues. Deletions cut 1 base from V and 10 bases from J, with 11 bases between. The CDR3 spells CASSLENYREQFF. Written as DNA, the CDR3 is TGTGCCAGCAGCTTAGAGAATTACCGGGAGCAGTTCTTC.

This chain links TRBV14 with TRBJ2-7; D perhaps matches TRBD1 (5 bases). Germline CDR1 SGHDN, CDR2 FVKESK. The V and J ends lost 4 bases and 5 bases respectively, with 15 bases between them. The CDR3 runs 14 residues. The CDR3 is CASSPERWGHEQYF. The CDR3 bases are TGTGCCAGCAGCCCCGAACGGTGGGGCCACGAGCAGTACTTC.

The rearrangement joins TRBV20-1 to TRBJ2-1, with D hard to call. The CDR3 length is 13 residues. The V and J ends lost 6 bases and 9 bases respectively, with 18 bases between them. CDR1 is DFQATT, CDR2 SNEGSKA, per germline (reference sequence). In DNA, the CDR3 is TGCAGTGCCTACGTCCCCCCCGCTATTGAGCAGTTCTTC. Translation gives CSAYVPPAIEQFF.

In its sample, this clonotype was seen many times. J is TRBJ2-1 and V is TRBV5-1; unclear D gene. V lost 0 bases, J lost 0 bases, and 10 bases lay in between. There are 16 residues in the CDR3. Germline V gene data show CDR1 as SGHRS and CDR2 as YFSETQ. The CDR3 bases are TGCGCCAGCAGCTTGGGAGTATCTAGCTCCTACAATGAGCAGTTCTTC. This gives the protein CASSLGVSSSYNEQFF.

Only a few counts were recorded for this clonotype. The chain couples TRBV5-1 to TRBJ2-1; 9 positions match TRBD2. V was clipped by 4 bases and J by 3 bases; unmatched bases: 20. The CDR3 totals 20 residues. Germline V lookup: CDR1 SGHRS, CDR2 YFSETQ. CDR3 region: CASSPYPGTSRSRRYNEQFF. CDR3 in DNA: TGCGCCAGCAGCCCCTATCCCGGGACTAGCCGAAGTCGCCGCTACAATGAGCAGTTCTTC.

This clonotype showed up many times. The CDR3 is CASSFKQGPYEQYF. CDR3 nucleotide sequence: TGTGCCAGCAGCTTTAAACAGGGACCCTACGAGCAGTACTTC. The J gene is TRBJ2-7, the V gene TRBV11-2; possibly TRBD1 for D (6 bases). Germline V gives CDR1 SGHAT, CDR2 FQNNGV. The V and J ends lost 3 bases and 2 bases respectively, with 11 bases between them. This CDR3 contains 14 residues.

There are a few counts of this clonotype. This sequence joins TRBV5-1 and TRBJ2-7; no reliable D call. Between the trimmed V and J ends, which lost 0 bases and 3 bases, there was a span of 13 bases. Germline V lookup: CDR1 SGHRS, CDR2 YFSETQ. The CDR3 spans 15 residues. CDR3 sequence (DNA): TGCGCCAGCAGCTTGGCCGGAGACGGAGTCTACGAGCAGTACTTC. It is translated as CASSLAGDGVYEQYF.

V usage is TRBV3-1 and J usage is TRBJ1-4; tentative D call: TRBD1 (5 bases). The CDR3 spans 16 residues. Per the germline V gene, CDR1 is LGHDT and CDR2 is YNNKEL (reference sequence). Deletions cut 1 base from V and 7 bases from J, with 16 bases between. CDR3 nucleotide sequence: TGTGCCAGCAGCCAAGTCCAAAAAGGACATTCTGAAAAACTGTTTTTT. Amino acid sequence: CASSQVQKGHSEKLFF. Full variable domain (remainder filled in from reference TRBV3-1 and TRBJ1-4): DTAVSQTPKYLVTQMGNDKSIKCEQNLGHDTMYWYKQDSKKFLKIMFSYNNKELIINETVPNRFSPKSPDKAHLNLHINSLELGDSAVYFCASSQVQKGHSEKLFFGSGTQLSVL.

This clonotype was detected only a few times. The rearrangement joins TRBV5-1 to TRBJ2-1; 13 bases match TRBD2. With 4 bases clipped from V and 0 bases from J, the junction kept 7 bases outside the gene matches. The V gene's germline CDR1 is SGHRS and CDR2 YFSETQ. This CDR3 is 18 amino acids long. DNA of the CDR3: TGCGCCAGCAGCCCGGGACTAGCGGGGAGACTCTCCTACAATGAGCAGTTCTTC. Translated, it gives CASSPGLAGRLSYNEQFF.

This chain uses TRBV7-2 with TRBJ1-2; D perhaps matches TRBD1 (5 bases). The CDR3 spans 14 residues. The V and J ends lost 5 bases and 7 bases respectively, with 17 bases between them. From germline, CDR1 is SGHTA and CDR2 FQGNSA. The CDR3 protein is CASSTRGRVGGYTF. CDR3 bases: TGTGCCAGCAGCACAAGGGGCAGGGTGGGTGGCTACACCTTC.

The sample holds a few counts of this clonotype. The CDR3 DNA sequence: TGCAGTGCTAACGGCGATCCGGGTGGAAACACCATATATTTT. Translation: CSANGDPGGNTIYF. The rearrangement joins TRBV20-1 to TRBJ1-3, with D unresolved. V was shortened by 4 bases and J by 3 bases, with 13 bases between the two germline ends. The CDR3 covers 14 residues. CDR1 DFQATT and CDR2 SNEGSKA come from the germline V gene (reference sequence).